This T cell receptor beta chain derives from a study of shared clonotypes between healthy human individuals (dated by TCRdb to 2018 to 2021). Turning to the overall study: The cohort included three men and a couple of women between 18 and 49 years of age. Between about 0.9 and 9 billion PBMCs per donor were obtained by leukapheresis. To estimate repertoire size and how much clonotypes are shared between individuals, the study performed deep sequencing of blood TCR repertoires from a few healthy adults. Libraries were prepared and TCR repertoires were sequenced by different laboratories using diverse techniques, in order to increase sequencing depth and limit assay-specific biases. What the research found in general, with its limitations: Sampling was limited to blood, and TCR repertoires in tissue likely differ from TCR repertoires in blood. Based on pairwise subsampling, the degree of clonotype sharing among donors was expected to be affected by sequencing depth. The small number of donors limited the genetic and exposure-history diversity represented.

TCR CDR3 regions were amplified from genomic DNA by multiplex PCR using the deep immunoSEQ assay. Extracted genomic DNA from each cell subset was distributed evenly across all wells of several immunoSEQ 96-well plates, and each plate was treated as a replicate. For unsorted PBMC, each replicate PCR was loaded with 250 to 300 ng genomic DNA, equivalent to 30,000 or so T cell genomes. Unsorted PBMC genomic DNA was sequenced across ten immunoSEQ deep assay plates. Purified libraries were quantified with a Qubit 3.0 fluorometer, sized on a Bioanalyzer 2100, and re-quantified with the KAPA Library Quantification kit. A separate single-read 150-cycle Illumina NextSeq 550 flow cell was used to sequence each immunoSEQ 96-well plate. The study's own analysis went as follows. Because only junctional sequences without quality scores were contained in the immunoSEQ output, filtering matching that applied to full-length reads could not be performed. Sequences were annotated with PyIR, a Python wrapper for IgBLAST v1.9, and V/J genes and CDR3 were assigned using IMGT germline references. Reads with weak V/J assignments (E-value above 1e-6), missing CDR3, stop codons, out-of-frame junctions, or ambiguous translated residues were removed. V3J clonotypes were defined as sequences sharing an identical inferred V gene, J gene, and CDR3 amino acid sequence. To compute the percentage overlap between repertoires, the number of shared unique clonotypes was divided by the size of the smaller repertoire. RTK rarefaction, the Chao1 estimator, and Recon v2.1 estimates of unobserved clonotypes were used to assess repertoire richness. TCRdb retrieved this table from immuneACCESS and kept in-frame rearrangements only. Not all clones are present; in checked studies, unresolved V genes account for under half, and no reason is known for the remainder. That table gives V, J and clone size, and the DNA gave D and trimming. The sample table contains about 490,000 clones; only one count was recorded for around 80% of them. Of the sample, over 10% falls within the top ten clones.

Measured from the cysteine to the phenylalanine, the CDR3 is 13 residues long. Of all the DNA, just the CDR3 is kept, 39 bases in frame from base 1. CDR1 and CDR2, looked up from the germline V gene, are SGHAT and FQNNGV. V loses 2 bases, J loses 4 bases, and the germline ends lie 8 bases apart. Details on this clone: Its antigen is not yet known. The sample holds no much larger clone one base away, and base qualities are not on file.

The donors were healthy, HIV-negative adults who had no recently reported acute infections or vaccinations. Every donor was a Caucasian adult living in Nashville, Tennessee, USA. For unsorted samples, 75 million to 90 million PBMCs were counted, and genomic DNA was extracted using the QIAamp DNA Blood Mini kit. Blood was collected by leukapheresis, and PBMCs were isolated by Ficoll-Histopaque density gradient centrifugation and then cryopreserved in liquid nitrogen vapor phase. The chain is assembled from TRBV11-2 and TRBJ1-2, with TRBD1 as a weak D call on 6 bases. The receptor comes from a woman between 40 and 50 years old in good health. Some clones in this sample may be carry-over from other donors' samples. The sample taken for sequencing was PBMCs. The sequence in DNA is TGTGCCAGCAGCTTAAGGGACATCTATGGCTACACCTTC. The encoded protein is CASSLRDIYGYTF.